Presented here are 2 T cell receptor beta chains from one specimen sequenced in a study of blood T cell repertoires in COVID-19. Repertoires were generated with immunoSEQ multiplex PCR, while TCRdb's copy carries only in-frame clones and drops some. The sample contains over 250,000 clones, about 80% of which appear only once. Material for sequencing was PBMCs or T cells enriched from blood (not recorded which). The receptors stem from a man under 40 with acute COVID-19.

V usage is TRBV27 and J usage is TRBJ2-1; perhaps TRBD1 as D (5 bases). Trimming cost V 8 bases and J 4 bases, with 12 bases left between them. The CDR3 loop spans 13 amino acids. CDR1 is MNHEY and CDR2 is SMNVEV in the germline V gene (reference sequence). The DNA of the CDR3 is TGTGCCAGCGGCCTGGACACGTACAATGAGCAGTTCTTC. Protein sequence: CASGLDTYNEQFF.

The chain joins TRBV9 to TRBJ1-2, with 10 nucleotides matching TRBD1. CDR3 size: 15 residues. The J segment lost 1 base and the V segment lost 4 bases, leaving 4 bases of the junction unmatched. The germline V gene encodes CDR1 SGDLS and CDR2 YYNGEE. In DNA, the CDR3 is TGTGCCAGCAGCTACAGGACAGGGGGTAACTATGGCTACACCTTC. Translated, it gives CASSYRTGGNYGYTF.